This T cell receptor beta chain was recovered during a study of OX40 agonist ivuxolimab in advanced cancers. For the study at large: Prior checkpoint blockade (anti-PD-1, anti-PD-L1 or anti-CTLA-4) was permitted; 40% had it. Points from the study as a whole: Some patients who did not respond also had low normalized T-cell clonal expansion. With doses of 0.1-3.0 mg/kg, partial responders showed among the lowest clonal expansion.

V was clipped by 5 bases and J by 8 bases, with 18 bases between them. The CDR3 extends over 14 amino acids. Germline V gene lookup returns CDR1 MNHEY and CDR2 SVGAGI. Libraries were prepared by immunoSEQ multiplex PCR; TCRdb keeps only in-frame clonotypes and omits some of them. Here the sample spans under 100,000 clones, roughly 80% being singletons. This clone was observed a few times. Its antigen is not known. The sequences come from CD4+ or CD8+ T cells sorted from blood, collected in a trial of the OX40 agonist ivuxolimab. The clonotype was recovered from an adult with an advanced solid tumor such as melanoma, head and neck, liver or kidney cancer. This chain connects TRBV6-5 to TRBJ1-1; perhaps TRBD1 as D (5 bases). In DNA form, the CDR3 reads TGTGCCAGCAGTCCACCTATTGGGGCGGGCGAAGCTTTCTTT. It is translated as CASSPPIGAGEAFF.